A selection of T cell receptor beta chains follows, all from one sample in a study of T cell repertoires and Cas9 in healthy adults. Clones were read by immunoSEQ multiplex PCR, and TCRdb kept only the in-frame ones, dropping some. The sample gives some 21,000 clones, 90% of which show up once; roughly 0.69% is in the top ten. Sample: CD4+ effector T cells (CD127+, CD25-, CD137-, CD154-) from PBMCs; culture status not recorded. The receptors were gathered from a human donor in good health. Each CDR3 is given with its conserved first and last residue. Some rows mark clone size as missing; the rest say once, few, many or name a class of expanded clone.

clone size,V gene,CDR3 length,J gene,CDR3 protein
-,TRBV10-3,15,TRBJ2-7,CAISESTAGSGEQYF
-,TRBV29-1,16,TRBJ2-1,CSVTGLAGASHNEQFF
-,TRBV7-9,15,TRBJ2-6,CASSHTGNGANVLTF
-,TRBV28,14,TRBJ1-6,CASSFGQYNSPLHF
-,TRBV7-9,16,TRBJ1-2,CASSLGSGRTNYGYTF
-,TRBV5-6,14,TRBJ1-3,CASSLFGGGNTIYF
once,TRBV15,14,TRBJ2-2,CATSRDLRSGELFF
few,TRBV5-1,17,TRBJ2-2,CASSLSASGSNTGELFF
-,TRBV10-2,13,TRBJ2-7,CASSADSLYEQYF
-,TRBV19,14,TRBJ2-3,CASSIQGFTDTQYF
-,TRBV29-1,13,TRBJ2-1,CSVEEPRGNEQFF
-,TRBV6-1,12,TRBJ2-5,CASETLTQPQYF
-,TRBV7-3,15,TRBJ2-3,CASSLTGGGSDTQYF